The present TCR beta chain was sequenced within a study of blood T cell repertoires in COVID-19. Study-wide context: Acute and convalescent COVID-19 samples came from the United States, Italy and Spain. The cDNA or gDNA used as material had been derived from T cells, B-cell-depleted T cells, or PBMCs.

In the original workflow: It was from reference gene primer amplification that nucleated cell counts were estimated. Assay: immunoSEQ multiplex PCR; the TCRdb copy retains only in-frame clones and omits some. V and J calls and clone size are copied from that table; D and trimming were computed from the DNA. The data show some 130,000 clones, 70% to 90% seen once. V was pared by 4 bases and J by 5 bases, with 15 bases between. This CDR3 spans 15 amino acids. Germline lookup yields CDR1 SQVTM and CDR2 ANQGSEA. This clone appeared a single time. This TCR was sampled from a man over 45 with acute or convalescent COVID-19. V is TRBV29-1 and J is TRBJ1-6; a possible D gene is TRBD1 (6 bases). Sequencing used peripheral blood. Here the CDR3 DNA reads TGCAGCGTTGCCTGGGGGCAGGCCGATAATTCACCCCTCCACTTT. Translated, it gives CSVAWGQADNSPLHF.